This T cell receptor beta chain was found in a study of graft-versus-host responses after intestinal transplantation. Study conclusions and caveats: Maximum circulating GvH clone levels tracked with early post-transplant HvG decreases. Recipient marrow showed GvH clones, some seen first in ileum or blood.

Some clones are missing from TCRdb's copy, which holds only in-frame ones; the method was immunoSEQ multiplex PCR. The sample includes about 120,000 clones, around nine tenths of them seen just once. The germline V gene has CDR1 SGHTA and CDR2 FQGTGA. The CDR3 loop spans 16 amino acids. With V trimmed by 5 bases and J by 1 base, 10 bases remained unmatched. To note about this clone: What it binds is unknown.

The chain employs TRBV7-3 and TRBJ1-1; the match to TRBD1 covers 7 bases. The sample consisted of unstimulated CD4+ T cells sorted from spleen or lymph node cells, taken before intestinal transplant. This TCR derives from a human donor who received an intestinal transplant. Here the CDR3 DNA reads TGTGCCAGCAGCCTACTAACAGGGGTAAGGAACACTGAAGCTTTCTTT. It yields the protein CASSLLTGVRNTEAFF.